This T cell receptor beta chain was recorded in a study of blood T cell repertoires in COVID-19. About the study: Collection of acute and convalescent COVID-19 samples took place in the United States, Italy and Spain. Nucleic acid was either cDNA or gDNA, and it came from T cells, B-cell-depleted T cells, or PBMCs.

Sequencing was performed with immunoSEQ multiplex PCR; in TCRdb, only in-frame clones are kept and a portion is missing. The table lists 200,000 or so clones, 89% of them singletons, with more than 5.5% in the top ten. CDR3 length equals 12 residues. V gave up 8 bases and J gave up 2 bases, with 10 bases separating them. Germline CDR1 SGHAT, CDR2 FQNNGV. V usage is TRBV11-2 and J usage is TRBJ2-7, with D possibly TRBD2 on 7 matching bases. The sequencing input was peripheral blood. The TCR was taken from a man in his 60s who had recovered from COVID-19. The CDR3 DNA is TGTGCCAGCGGGGGGGGCCCCTACGAGCAGTACTTC. Its translation is CASGGGPYEQYF.